A selection of T cell receptor beta chains follows, all from one sample in a study of blood T cell repertoires in COVID-19. The data were produced by immunoSEQ multiplex PCR, yet TCRdb's version contains in-frame clones alone and is incomplete. The sample consists of about 150,000 clones, 75% to 85% of them appearing once. The sequenced material came from peripheral blood. These receptors were collected from an older woman with COVID-19, enrolled during active disease. CDR3s include the opening cysteine and the closing phenylalanine or tryptophan. D genes are given only for firm matches. Expanded clones are given a class, and other clones once, few, many or no size at all.

abundance | d_gene | j_gene | v_gene | CDR3nt | CDR3aa
. | . | TRBJ1-2 | TRBV5-4 | TGTGCCAGCAGCCCGGATTTGGAGGGTGGCTACACCTTC | CASSPDLEGGYTF
. | . | TRBJ1-5 | TRBV7-2 | TGTGCCAGCAGCCCACAGGGCAATCAGCCCCAGCATTTT | CASSPQGNQPQHF
. | TRBD1 | TRBJ1-1 | TRBV6-5 | TGTGCCAGCAGTCAGGACAGGGGAATGAACACTGAAGCTTTCTTT | CASSQDRGMNTEAFF
few | TRBD1 | TRBJ1-6 | TRBV6-5 | TGTGCCAGCAGTTTTGACAGGGAGTCCCTCCACTTT | CASSFDRESLHF
. | . | TRBJ1-1 | TRBV11-2 | TGTGCCCGCCGCGCCGGGGGGGGCTGGGGACGGGTGCACACTGAAGCTTTCTTT | CARRAGGGWGRVHTEAFF
. | . | TRBJ1-6 | TRBV18 | TGTGCCAGCTCCCTGGGCCCCCCGAGCAATTCACCCCTCCACTTT | CASSLGPPSNSPLHF
. | TRBD1 | TRBJ1-6 | TRBV5-1 | TGCGCCAGCAGCTTGGGACAGGGGGCCATTAATTCACCCCTCCACTTT | CASSLGQGAINSPLHF
. | . | TRBJ2-7 | TRBV5-6 | TGTGCCAGCAGCTTGGACAGGGTAGGATCCGAGCAGTACTTC | CASSLDRVGSEQYF
. | . | TRBJ2-5 | TRBV10-3 | TGTGCCATCAGTGAGCGGGAGACCCAGTACTTC | CAISERETQYF
. | . | TRBJ2-7 | TRBV21-1 | TGTGCCAGCAGCAATCTAAGTCTAAGGGGTTTGAGGTACGAGCAGTACTTC | CASSNLSLRGLRYEQYF
. | TRBD1 | TRBJ2-7 | TRBV28 | TGTGCCAGCACGACAGGGGCCATCGCTTACGAGCAGTACTTC | CASTTGAIAYEQYF
once | . | TRBJ1-3 | TRBV6-6 | TGTGCCAGTCAAACAGGGCCCCTTCCTGGAAACACCATATATTTT | CASQTGPLPGNTIYF
once | . | TRBJ2-3 | TRBV3-1/TRBV3-2 | TGTGCCAGCAGCCCCAGGGATTCACCCACAGCTACGCAGTATTTT | CASSPRDSPTATQYF
. | . | TRBJ1-5 | TRBV29-1 | TGCAGCGTTGTGTCGGGCAATCAGCCCCAGCATTTT | CSVVSGNQPQHF
. | . | TRBJ2-7 | TRBV5-6 | TGTGCCAGCAGCCGGGAGGGACAGGGAGTGGAGCAGTACTTC | CASSREGQGVEQYF
few | . | TRBJ2-5 | TRBV5-1 | TGCGCCAGCAGCCCGGGACTGGACCAAGAGACCCAGTACTTC | CASSPGLDQETQYF
few | . | TRBJ1-5 | TRBV9 | TGTGCCAGCAGCGTTAGCTCTGAGGTAGGTCAGCCCCAGCATTTT | CASSVSSEVGQPQHF
once | TRBD1 | TRBJ1-4 | TRBV10-3 | TGTGCCATCTCGGATTCGAGGCAGGGGGAAAATCAAAAACTGTTTTTT | CAISDSRQGENQKLFF
. | . | TRBJ1-1 | TRBV6-5 | TGTGCCAGCAGGACCAACACAGGGCCAGGTACTGAAGCTTTCTTT | CASRTNTGPGTEAFF
few | . | TRBJ1-2 | TRBV18 | TGTGCCAGCTCACCCAGTGGCGGGGACTATGGCTACACCTTC | CASSPSGGDYGYTF
. | . | TRBJ2-7 | TRBV9 | TGTGCCAGCAGCATCTCAGGACAGCCCTACGAGCAGTACTTC | CASSISGQPYEQYF
once | TRBD2 | TRBJ2-1 | TRBV12-5 | TGTGCTAGTGGTTTGGTACTTGCTAGCGGGGGGGCCGGTGAGCAGTTCTTC | CASGLVLASGGAGEQFF
few | TRBD1 | TRBJ1-5 | TRBV6-5 | TGTGCCAGCAGACAGGGGGATCAGCCCCAGCATTTT | CASRQGDQPQHF
. | . | TRBJ1-2 | TRBV30 | TGTGCCTGGAGTGTAGACAGAGCTGGCTACACCTTC | CAWSVDRAGYTF
. | TRBD2 | TRBJ2-3 | TRBV7-2 | TGTGCCAGCAGCTTAGGTTGCGGGGGGGCCCGGGCAGATACGCAGTATTTT | CASSLGCGGARADTQYF
few | . | TRBJ1-2 | TRBV19 | TGTGCCAGTAGTTCAGCCGGCAGGGGAAGGGCCTATGGCTACACCTTC | CASSSAGRGRAYGYTF
. | TRBD1 | TRBJ1-1 | TRBV5-1 | TGCGCCAGCAGCCAAAGTAACAGGGGCCCTAACACTGAAGCTTTCTTT | CASSQSNRGPNTEAFF
once | . | TRBJ2-3 | TRBV28 | TGTGCCAGCAGTTTTTCCAGGGAAACAGATACGCAGTATTTT | CASSFSRETDTQYF
. | TRBD2 | TRBJ2-6 | TRBV7-2 | TGTGCCAGCAGCTTAGGACTAGCGGGGGGGCGTGGGGCCAACGTCCTGACTTTC | CASSLGLAGGRGANVLTF
. | . | TRBJ1-1 | TRBV7-8 | TGTGCCAGCAGCTTAGGGGGGGGCCTGAACACTGAAGCTTTCTTT | CASSLGGGLNTEAFF
. | . | TRBJ2-5 | TRBV9 | TGTGCCAGCAGCCCCGGGATAAAAGAGACCCAGTACTTC | CASSPGIKETQYF
. | TRBD1 | TRBJ1-5 | TRBV10-3 | TGTGCCATCACGGGACAGAAAAATCAGCCCCAGCATTTT | CAITGQKNQPQHF
. | TRBD2 | TRBJ2-7 | TRBV6-2/TRBV6-3 | TGTGCCAGCAGTTACGACTTCGAACTAGCGGGGGGTTCTCTCGAGCAGTACTTC | CASSYDFELAGGSLEQYF
. | TRBD1 | TRBJ2-7 | TRBV3-1/TRBV3-2 | TGTGCCAGCAGCCAAGGAAAGGGACAGGGGTCCTACGAGCAGTACTTC | CASSQGKGQGSYEQYF
. | TRBD2 | TRBJ2-3 | TRBV19 | TGTGCCCCTGCTAGCGGGGGCCCCCATACGCAGTATTTT | CAPASGGPHTQYF
. | TRBD1 | TRBJ2-5 | TRBV5-4 | TGTGCCAGCAGCCCCGGGGGACAGGGGTTAGAGACCCAGTACTTC | CASSPGGQGLETQYF
once | TRBD1 | TRBJ1-1 | TRBV7-3 | TGTGCCAGCAGCCTCTCACCCGGGACAGCTAACACTGAAGCTTTCTTT | CASSLSPGTANTEAFF
. | . | TRBJ2-3 | TRBV20-1 | TGCAGTGCTAGTGTACCGCTGGCTAGCACAGATACGCAGTATTTT | CSASVPLASTDTQYF
. | TRBD1 | TRBJ1-4 | TRBV29-1 | TGCAGCGCTGAACTGGGACAGGGGGGGGAAAAACTGTTTTTT | CSAELGQGGEKLFF
once | TRBD1 | TRBJ2-1 | TRBV24-1 | TGTGCCACCAGTGAACTGGGACAGAGCGGTATCTACAATGAGCAGTTCTTC | CATSELGQSGIYNEQFF
. | . | TRBJ2-3 | TRBV2 | TGTGCCAGCAGTGAGGGGGCAAGCACGCAGTATTTT | CASSEGASTQYF
once | TRBD1 | TRBJ1-4 | TRBV2 | TGTGCCAGCAGAGAGACAGGGGCTTTTGCAACTAATGAAAAACTGTTTTTT | CASRETGAFATNEKLFF
. | . | TRBJ2-7 | TRBV5-4 | TGTGCCAGCAGCTTGGGGTTGGGGGGCGAGCAGTACTTC | CASSLGLGGEQYF
. | . | TRBJ2-7 | TRBV3-1/TRBV3-2 | TGTGCCAGCCCCTCCGTCCCCTCCTACGAGCAGTACTTC | CASPSVPSYEQYF
. | . | TRBJ1-4 | TRBV27 | TGTGCCGGCTTATCTACTCGGGAAGAAAAACTGTTTTTT | CAGLSTREEKLFF
once | . | TRBJ1-1 | TRBV2 | TGTGCCAGCAACCCCAACGGACCGGGGACTGAAGCTTTCTTT | CASNPNGPGTEAFF
. | TRBD2 | TRBJ2-7 | TRBV4-2 | TGTGCCAGCAGCCAAGGAAGCGGGGCTCGCTCCTACGAGCAGTACTTC | CASSQGSGARSYEQYF
. | . | TRBJ1-5 | TRBV19 | TGTGCCAGTAGTATCAGGTCAGGGTCTCAGCCCCAGCATTTT | CASSIRSGSQPQHF
. | TRBD1 | TRBJ1-1 | TRBV19 | TGTGCCAGTAGTATAGCAGGGGGCATGAACACTGAAGCTTTCTTT | CASSIAGGMNTEAFF
. | TRBD1 | TRBJ2-5 | TRBV6-6 | TGTGCCAGCAGTCGCGACAGGGGCCAAGAGACCCAGTACTTC | CASSRDRGQETQYF
. | TRBD1 | TRBJ1-4 | TRBV5-6 | TGTGCCAGCAGGGATTCTGGACAGGGAGGCGAAAAACTGTTTTTT | CASRDSGQGGEKLFF
. | TRBD2 | TRBJ2-1 | TRBV6-5 | TGTGCCAGCAGATCCGGGACTATCTACAATGAGCAGTTCTTC | CASRSGTIYNEQFF
. | . | TRBJ2-4 | TRBV30 | TGTGCCTGGAATCGACTGGCAGATCTAGCCAAAAACATTCAGTACTTC | CAWNRLADLAKNIQYF
many | . | TRBJ2-7 | TRBV29-1 | TGCAGCGTCACCACAGGGTTCGAGCAGTACTTC | CSVTTGFEQYF
. | TRBD2 | TRBJ2-3 | TRBV5-6 | TGTGCCAGCAGCGCTAGCGGCGGAGGCACAGATACGCAGTATTTT | CASSASGGGTDTQYF